This TCR beta chain was documented in a study of a mutant IDH1 vaccine in newly diagnosed glioma. Study at large: Across weeks 1, 3, 5, 7, 11, 15, 19 and 23, patients received a vaccination each time, eight in all. The earlier regimen, radiotherapy, temozolomide, or both, was most often both.

Sequenced by immunoSEQ multiplex PCR; TCRdb stores in-frame clones only, minus some. The sample records roughly 52,000 clones, roughly 80% being singletons. This CDR3 is built from 13 residues. From germline, CDR1 is SGDLS and CDR2 YYNGEE. Deletions cut 0 bases from V and 3 bases from J, with 3 bases between. The time point here: week 23, last vaccination. In every dose of vaccine, 300 ug of mutant IDH1 20-mer peptide was given alongside topical imiquimod. Donor diagnoses consisted of new WHO grade 3 or 4 IDH1-mutant, ATRX-lost astrocytomas. With regard to this clone: The antigen remains undetermined.

This chain connects TRBV9 to TRBJ2-2; D is undetermined. The origin of this receptor is a man between 35 and 55 years old with glioma. Specimen: PBMCs, collected from a glioma patient whose treatment included an IDH1 peptide vaccine. This CDR3 reads CASSVEDTGELFF. In nucleotides, the CDR3 is TGTGCCAGCAGCGTAGAGGACACCGGGGAGCTGTTTTTT.